This paragraph covers one T cell receptor (beta chain) sequence. Germline CDR1 and CDR2: MDHEN and SYDVKM. V dropped 8 bases and J dropped 4 bases, with 12 bases sitting between them. The CDR3 extends over 12 amino acids. Measured with immunoSEQ multiplex PCR; TCRdb has only the in-frame clones, and not every one. The top ten clones hold around 8% of a sample with approximately 65,000 clones, just over 90% of them seen once. This sample's time point: cycle 4 day 1 (C4D1), after more than five weeks of nivolumab. All patients relapsed after autologous stem cell transplantation, and brentuximab vedotin exposure varied. Best overall response was complete response, partial response or progressive disease in these relapsed/refractory classical Hodgkin lymphoma patients. These data come from a study of PD-1 blockade in classical Hodgkin lymphoma. Looking at the study overall: Patients had nivolumab dosed at 3 mg/kg, delivered intravenously every 2 weeks.

This specimen was peripheral blood mononuclear cells (PBMCs), taken before the fourth cycle of nivolumab. The clonotype comes from a human donor with classical Hodgkin lymphoma. The chain has TRBV28 and TRBJ2-7, with D perhaps matching TRBD1 (6 bases). The CDR3 sequence: CASGPTGYEQYF. The CDR3 nucleotides are TGTGCCAGCGGACCAACAGGGTACGAGCAGTACTTC.